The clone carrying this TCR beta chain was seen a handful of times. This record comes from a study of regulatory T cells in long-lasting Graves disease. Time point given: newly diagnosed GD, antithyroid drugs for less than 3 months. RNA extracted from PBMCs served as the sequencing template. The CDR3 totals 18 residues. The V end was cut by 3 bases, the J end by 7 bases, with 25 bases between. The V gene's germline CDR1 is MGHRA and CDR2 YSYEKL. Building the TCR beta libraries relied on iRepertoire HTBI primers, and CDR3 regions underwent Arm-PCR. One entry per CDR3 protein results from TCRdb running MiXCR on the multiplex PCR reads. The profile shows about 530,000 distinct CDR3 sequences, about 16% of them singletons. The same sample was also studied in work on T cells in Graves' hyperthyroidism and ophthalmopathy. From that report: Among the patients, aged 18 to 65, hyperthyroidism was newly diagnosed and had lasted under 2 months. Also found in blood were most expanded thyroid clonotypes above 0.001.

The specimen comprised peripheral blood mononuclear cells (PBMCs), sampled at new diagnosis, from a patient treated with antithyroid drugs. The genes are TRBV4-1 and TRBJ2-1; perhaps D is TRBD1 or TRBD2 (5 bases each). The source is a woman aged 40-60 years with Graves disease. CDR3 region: CASSHQINWDGDLNEQFF. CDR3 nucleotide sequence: TGCGCCAGCAGCCACCAAATCAACTGGGACGGCGACTTAAATGAGCAGTTCTTC.